This T cell receptor (beta chain) was retrieved from a study of T cells after yellow fever vaccination. Study observations and caveats: Any FACS-sorted repertoire could hold abundant clonotypes that contaminate it from the bulk population. The booster response re-showed most primary clones: roughly 97% CD4, approximately 85% CD8.

One entry per CDR3 protein, called by TCRdb with MiXCR from the 5' RACE reads. Among 100,000 to 150,000 distinct CDR3 sequences listed, 7.4% were seen once. With regard to this clonotype: No antigen is known for it.

Here the sequenced sample was CD4+ T cells sorted from PBMCs, taken around 10 days after the first yellow fever vaccination. The TCR originated in a man aged 18 to 30 who received the YFV17D yellow fever vaccine.

DNA for the CDR3: TGTGCCAGCAGCTTGGGGGCGAGGAGGGAAGCTTTCTTT. This gives the protein CASSLGARREAFF. The chain links TRBV5-6 to TRBJ1-1; D is undetermined. The CDR3 contains 13 residues. The V end lost 0 bases, the J end lost 8 bases, and 11 bases lay between the germline ends. The germline CDR1 and CDR2 sequences are SGHDT and YYEEEE.